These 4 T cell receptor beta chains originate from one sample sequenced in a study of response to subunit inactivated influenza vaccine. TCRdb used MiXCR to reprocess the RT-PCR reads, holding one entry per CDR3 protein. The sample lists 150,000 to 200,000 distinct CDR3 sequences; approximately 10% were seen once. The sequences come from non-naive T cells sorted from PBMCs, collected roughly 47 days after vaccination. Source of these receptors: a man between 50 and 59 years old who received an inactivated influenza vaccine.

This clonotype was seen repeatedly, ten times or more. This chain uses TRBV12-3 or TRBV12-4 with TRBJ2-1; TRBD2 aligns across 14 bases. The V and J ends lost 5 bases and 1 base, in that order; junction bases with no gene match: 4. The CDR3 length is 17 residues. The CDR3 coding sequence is TGTGCCAGCAGTAGGGGACTAGCGGGAGTTTCCTACAATGAGCAGTTCTTC. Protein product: CASSRGLAGVSYNEQFF.

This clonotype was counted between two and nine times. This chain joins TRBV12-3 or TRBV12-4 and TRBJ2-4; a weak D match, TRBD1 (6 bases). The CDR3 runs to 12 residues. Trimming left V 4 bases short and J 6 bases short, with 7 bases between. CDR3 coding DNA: TGTGCCAGCAGTTCACAGGGAAACATTCAGTACTTC. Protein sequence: CASSSQGNIQYF.

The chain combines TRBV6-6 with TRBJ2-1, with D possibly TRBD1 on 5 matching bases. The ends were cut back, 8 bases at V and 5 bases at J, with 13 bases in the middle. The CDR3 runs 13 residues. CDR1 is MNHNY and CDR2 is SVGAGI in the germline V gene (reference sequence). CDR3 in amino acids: CASHPTENNEQFF. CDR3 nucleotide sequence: TGTGCCAGCCACCCGACAGAAAACAATGAGCAGTTCTTC.

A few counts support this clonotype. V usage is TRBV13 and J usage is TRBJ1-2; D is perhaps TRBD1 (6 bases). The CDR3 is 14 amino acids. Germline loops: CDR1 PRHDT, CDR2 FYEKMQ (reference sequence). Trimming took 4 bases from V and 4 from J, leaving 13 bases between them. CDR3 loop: CASSSSGGGYGYTF. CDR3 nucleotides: TGTGCCAGCAGCTCCTCGGGGGGCGGCTATGGCTACACCTTC.